This TCR beta chain was recorded in a study of T cell responses to AZD1222 COVID-19 vaccine. The assay was immunoSEQ multiplex PCR, and TCRdb's table has in-frame clones only and misses some. The sample yields 100,000 or so clones, 88% seen once. Germline CDR1 is ENHRY and CDR2 is SYGVKD. CDR3 length: 15 amino acids. V dropped 3 bases and J dropped 5; count of bases not matched to a gene: 4. The sequence was obtained from an adult in good health. This chain joins TRBV10-3 and TRBJ2-5, with TRBD2 matching 12 bases. The sample in question was peripheral blood, obtained on day 0 of AZD1222 vaccination. The CDR3 DNA reads as TGTGCCATCAGTGAAAGACTAGCGGGAGTTGAGACCCAGTACTTC. Protein: CAISERLAGVETQYF.